One sample yielded the 10 T cell receptor beta chains listed below, sequenced in a study of CD8 T cells in Susac syndrome. RNA was extracted with the RNeasy kit, and a quantity of roughly 0.5 to 1 ug was reverse transcribed using random hexamers. TCRdb re-called the immunoSEQ multiplex PCR reads with MiXCR, one entry per CDR3 protein. This table holds more than 100,000 distinct CDR3 sequences, around 94% found once. The sequencing input was CD8+ T cells from PBMCs. All receptors come from a human donor with Susac syndrome.

The chain combines TRBV28 with TRBJ2-3; D gene uncertain. The CDR3 covers 12 residues. The germline V gene has CDR1 MDHEN and CDR2 SYDVKM. The V and J ends lost 4 bases and 4 bases respectively, with 6 bases between them. The CDR3 bases are TGTGCCAGCAGTTCCCCTCCAGATACGCAGTATTTT. Its protein product is CASSSPPDTQYF. The variable domain in full, with the rest retrieved from reference TRBV28 and TRBJ2-3, is DVKVTQSSRYLVKRTGEKVFLECVQDMDHENMFWYRQDPGLGLRLIYFSYDVKMKEKGDIPEGYSVSREKKERFSLILESASTNQTSMYLCASSSPPDTQYFGPGTRLTVL.

J is TRBJ1-2 and V is TRBV4-1; D is unresolved. V was pared by 7 bases and J by 4 bases, with 16 bases between. CDR3 length: 14 amino acids. Germline values: CDR1 MGHRA, CDR2 YSYEKL. CDR3 sequence reads: CASTLGGGSYGYTF. The CDR3 DNA reads TGCGCCAGCACCCTAGGCGGCGGTTCCTATGGCTACACCTTC.

The chain uses TRBV2 and TRBJ2-5; no firm D call. Looked up from germline, CDR1 is SNHLY and CDR2 is FYNNEI. Trimming took 3 bases from V and 3 from J, leaving 5 bases between them. CDR3 length: 12 amino acids. The CDR3 DNA is TGTGCCAGCAGTGATAGTAAAGAGACCCAGTACTTC. Encoded protein: CASSDSKETQYF.

The chain is built from TRBV29-1 and TRBJ1-2; the D is unclear. Germline CDR1 reads SQVTM; CDR2 reads ANQGSEA. CDR3 length: 11 residues. V was trimmed by 4 bases and J by 8 bases, leaving 11 bases between them. CDR3 region: CSVVMKDGYTF. The CDR3 DNA reads TGCAGCGTTGTTATGAAGGACGGCTACACCTTC.

The CDR3 loop reads CSARPKGQGQNTEAFF. Here the CDR3 DNA reads TGCAGTGCTAGACCGAAAGGACAGGGGCAGAACACTGAAGCTTTCTTT. This rearrangement joins TRBV20-1 to TRBJ1-1; 9 bases match TRBD1. Trimming took 2 bases from V and 1 from J; bases not matched to a gene: 8. The CDR3 totals 16 residues. Germline V gene data show CDR1 as DFQATT and CDR2 as SNEGSKA (reference sequence).

CDR3 sequence reads: CASGRGERSLETQYF. CDR3 DNA: TGTGCCAGCGGGCGAGGGGAGCGCTCGTTGGAGACCCAGTACTTC. The V gene is TRBV25-1, the J gene TRBJ2-5, with D perhaps assigned TRBD1 or TRBD2 (5 bases each). Germline loops: CDR1 MGHDK, CDR2 SYGVNS. V was shortened by 8 bases and J by 5 bases, with 21 bases between the two germline ends. The CDR3 spans 15 residues.

V gene TRBV6-6 combines with J gene TRBJ2-5; 14 bases fit TRBD2. The length of the CDR3 is 16 residues. With V trimmed by 5 bases and J by 5 bases, 7 bases remained unmatched. Germline V gene sequence: CDR1 MNHNY, CDR2 SVGAGI (reference sequence). CDR3 sequence: CASSRGTSGGVETQYF. CDR3 coding DNA: TGTGCCAGCAGTCGGGGGACTAGCGGGGGAGTCGAGACCCAGTACTTC.

V usage is TRBV27 and J usage is TRBJ2-3; D gene ambiguous. The V and J ends lost 3 bases and 5 bases respectively, with 6 bases between them. Germline values: CDR1 MNHEY, CDR2 SMNVEV (reference sequence). The CDR3 is made up of 12 amino acids. CDR3 DNA sequence: TGTGCCAGCAGTTTCATTCAAGATACGCAGTATTTT. It specifies CASSFIQDTQYF.

J is TRBJ2-5 and V is TRBV15, with 8 bases aligning to TRBD1. Per germline, CDR1 LNHNV and CDR2 YYDKDF (reference sequence). This CDR3 comprises 15 residues. The V segment lost 0 bases and the J segment 7 bases; nucleotides outside the gene matches: 7. Here the CDR3 DNA reads TGTGCCACCAGCAGAGATGGGGGACAGGCCCGGACCCAGTACTTC. Encoded protein: CATSRDGGQARTQYF.

The chain recombines TRBV4-3 with TRBJ1-2; the D gene is possibly TRBD1 (5 bases). The CDR3 length is 15 residues. The germline V gene encodes CDR1 LGHNA and CDR2 YSLEER. Trimming removed 0 bases from V and 3 bases from J, with 11 bases in between. The CDR3 spells CASSQDPPGYYGYTF. DNA of the CDR3: TGCGCCAGCAGCCAAGACCCTCCAGGGTACTATGGCTACACCTTC.